This T cell receptor (beta chain) was captured by sequencing in a study of T cell responses to AZD1222 COVID-19 vaccine (dated by TCRdb to the early 2020s). The study in broad terms: A total of 230 to 250 trial participants underwent TCR sequencing, of whom 200 to 220 received two doses of AZD1222 and some 25 received two doses of the MenACWY control vaccine. Trial participants were enrolled by age into 18-55, 56-69 and 70-plus year subgroups, with roughly 160, 29 and 62 TCR-sequenced participants respectively. What the research found in general, with its limitations: Participants were mostly white British and included more females than males, and it was suggested by the authors that clonal diversity may have been underestimated. Spike-specific TCR breadth and depth rose significantly after two AZD1222 doses compared with day 0 and with MenACWY recipients. The whole spike protein was spanned by vaccine-associated CD4 TCRs, and dominant responses were seen in regions 160-218 and 743-854. The 56-69-year group was small, and its depth increase did not reach significance, likely because of low power. Because no day 14 peak-response samples were available, the repertoires could be characterized only after the peak T cell response. Conclusions about previously exposed vaccinees were limited because only a handful of AZD1222 recipients were SARS-CoV-2 seropositive at baseline. Reportedly, close to half of the unique spike-specific TCRs recognized epitopes lying outside the regions that are mutated in the B.1.351 and B.1.1.7 variants.

V and J are truncated by 6 bases and 3 bases respectively, leaving an intervening sequence of 9 bases. The CDR3 starts with the cysteine, ends with the phenylalanine, and has 12 residues. Just the 36-base CDR3 DNA is kept, in frame starting at base 1. Looking up the germline V gene yields CDR1 SQVTM and CDR2 ANQGSEA. The CDR3 regions of human TCRbeta chains were analyzed by immunosequencing. Per the source publication's procedure: Repertoire TCRs were matched against a reference library of SARS-CoV-2-specific TCRs generated with the MIRA antigen-specificity platform. Breadth was defined as the fraction of unique TCRs that were SARS-CoV-2-associated. Depth was defined as the fraction of total T cells that were SARS-CoV-2-associated. Using the MIRA data, each spike-specific TCR was assigned both to the spike region to which the TCR was reactive and to a CD4 or CD8 class. Log10-transformed breadth and depth values were compared by one-way ANOVA with Sidak's multiple comparisons tests. TCRdb retrieved this table from immuneACCESS and kept in-frame rearrangements only. Not all clones are present; in checked studies, unresolved V genes account for under half, and no reason is known for the remainder. V and J calls and clone size follow that table, whereas D and trimming were derived from the DNA. The sample table contains over 150,000 clones; only one count was recorded for 90% to 95% of them. The ten largest clones add up to about 4.5% of the sample.

This clone was seen more than once but under ten times. The antigen it recognizes is unknown. There are no base qualities to consult, and no much larger clone falls within one base. In the paper's terms, the time point label means: baseline before first vaccination. The treatment or condition label, as the study defines it: meningococcal conjugate vaccine given as trial control. Samples from vaccinated people were obtained from the UK trials COV001 and COV002, which included a single-blind randomized controlled phase 2/3 trial of AZD1222 (ChAdOx1 nCoV-19) in healthy adults. For TCRbeta chain sequencing, PBMC samples were collected from trial participants at day 0 and at day 28 after the second dose.

The chain employs TRBV29-1 and TRBJ1-5, with the D gene not clear enough to name. This clonotype originated in an adult in good health. The sequencing here drew on peripheral blood, taken on day 0 of MenACWY control vaccination. The CDR3 region: CSVLTPNQPQHF. Read as DNA, the sequence is TGCAGCGTCTTAACCCCCAATCAGCCCCAGCATTTT. With the rest looked up from the reference TRBV29-1 and TRBJ1-5 genes rather than sequenced, the full variable domain is SAVISQKPSRDICQRGTSLTIQCQVDSQVTMMFWYRQQPGQSLTLIATANQGSEATYESGFVIDKFPISRPNLTFSTLTVSNMSPEDSSIYLCSVLTPNQPQHFGDGTRLSIL.